This TCR beta chain was sequenced for a study of blood T cell repertoires in COVID-19. Across the study: The origin of the acute and convalescent COVID-19 samples was the United States, Italy and Spain. T cells, B-cell-depleted T cells, or PBMCs provided the cDNA or gDNA that served as material.

Under the authors' procedure: Amplification with reference gene primers provided the estimates of nucleated cell counts. Here immunoSEQ multiplex PCR was the method, and the copy in TCRdb shows in-frame clones only, minus some. That table furnishes V, J and clone size, whereas the DNA furnished D and trimming. Among about 46,000 clones listed, about nine tenths were seen once. This clone occurred a few times. The CDR3 totals 14 residues. The germline CDR1 and CDR2 sequences are LNHDA and SQIVND (reference sequence). V was shortened by 3 bases and J by 1 base, with 7 bases between the two germline ends.

This TCR was sampled from a human donor in a cohort sampled during active COVID-19. The sequenced sample was peripheral blood. The chain joins TRBV19 to TRBJ1-5, with D uncertain. CDR3 sequence (DNA): TGTGCCAGTAGTATTGAGAGAAGCAATCAGCCCCAGCATTTT. Translation gives CASSIERSNQPQHF.